These 29 T cell receptor beta chains originate from one sample sequenced in a study of tumor-infiltrating lymphocytes in primary liver carcinoma. Co-extracted RNA and DNA came from approximately 20-30 mg of unsorted bulk tissue. The researchers produced TCR beta cDNA from roughly 500 ng total RNA with a constant-region primer. Three nested multiplex PCR rounds, a slightly modified ARM-PCR, produced the libraries for TCR beta. The first two PCR rounds, around 11 cycles each, used TRBV1-TRBV30 forward primers and a C-beta reverse primer. MiXCR, run by TCRdb on the multiplex PCR reads, gives a single entry per CDR3 protein. The sample has about 43,000 distinct CDR3 sequences, about 73% seen once. Sequenced: liver tumor tissue from sampling region 2. The subset: tumor region T2, inferior pole. These receptors all stem from a man aged 35-49 years with primary liver carcinoma and hepatitis B virus infection.

The chain uses TRBV7-9 and TRBJ1-1; D call uncertain. CDR1 and CDR2 from the germline V gene are SEHNR and FQNEAQ (reference sequence). V shed 1 base and J shed 6 bases, with 9 bases lying between them. The CDR3 sequence is 13 residues long. The CDR3 nucleotides are TGTGCCAGCAGCTTAGGGATAGAGGCTGAAGCTTTCTTT. As protein: CASSLGIEAEAFF.

By share of the sample, this clonotype is medium-sized. The J gene is TRBJ2-3, the V gene TRBV12-3 or TRBV12-4; 9 bases agree with TRBD2. V lost 3 bases to trimming and J lost 8 bases; unmatched junction nucleotides: 6. The CDR3 runs to 14 residues. The CDR3 region has the DNA TGTGCCAGCAGTTTGGCGGGAGGGCTCCCTACGCAGTATTTT. Protein product: CASSLAGGLPTQYF.

With respect to this clonotype: The conserved final phenylalanine or tryptophan is absent from the CDR3, which likely points to a read error. V and J are TRBV5-4 and TRBJ2-1; 10 bases agree with TRBD2. Germline-derived CDR1 and CDR2 are SGHNT and YYREEE (reference sequence). The CDR3 extends over 16 amino acids. CDR3 nucleotide sequence: TGCGCCAGCGCCATGGCGAGCGGGAGGGGTTACAATGAGCAGTTCATC. It is translated as CASAMASGRGYNEQFI.

A remark on this clonotype: The junction departs from the called germline gene at one end, perhaps through a read error. V is TRBV28 and J is TRBJ2-7; 10 nucleotides agree with TRBD1. The length of the CDR3 is 15 residues. Looked up from germline, CDR1 is MDHEN and CDR2 is SYDVKM. The CDR3 here is CAGSLDRGRFHEQYF. CDR3 coding DNA: TGTGCCGGCAGTTTAGACAGGGGGCGCTTTCACGAGCAATACTTC.

This clonotype was counted a few times. This chain links TRBV20-1 with TRBJ2-7; 7 bases line up with TRBD1. In germline, CDR1 is DFQATT, CDR2 SNEGSKA (reference sequence). The CDR3 is 11 residues long. V shed 5 bases and J 8 bases; nucleotides not matched to a gene: 6. The DNA for the CDR3 is TGCAGTGCTCCCTTGGACAGGAAGCAGTACTTC. It is translated as CSAPLDRKQYF.

The chain joins TRBV7-9 to TRBJ2-3; D is tentatively TRBD1 or TRBD2 (5 bases each). There are 15 residues in the CDR3. V lost 4 bases and J 8 bases, leaving 19 bases between the germline ends. Germline V gives CDR1 SEHNR, CDR2 FQNEAQ (reference sequence). The CDR3 protein is CASSSGRDGAGTQYF. In nucleotides, the CDR3 is TGTGCCAGCAGCTCAGGCAGGGACGGGGCAGGTACGCAGTATTTT.

As for this clonotype: A read error is likely, as this CDR3 ends without the conserved phenylalanine or tryptophan. The CDR3 nucleotides read TGCACCGTTGGCGGGGCGGGGCAGCCCCAGCATCTT. It translates to CTVGGAGQPQHL. The J gene is TRBJ1-5, the V gene TRBV29-1, with D possibly matching TRBD1 (5 bases). CDR3 size: 12 residues. The germline V gene encodes CDR1 SQVTM and CDR2 ANQGSEA.

This clonotype is medium-sized (0.01 to 0.1%) by share. This chain joins TRBV10-2 and TRBJ1-2, with 9 bases aligning to TRBD1. V was clipped by 3 bases and J by 2 bases; unmatched bases: 1. This CDR3 is 14 amino acids long. The germline V gene has CDR1 WSHSY and CDR2 SAAADI. DNA for the CDR3: TGCGCCAGCAGTGAACAGGGGGCAAACTATGGCTACACCTTC. It is translated as CASSEQGANYGYTF.

This clonotype was seen a handful of times. The chain couples TRBV7-3 to TRBJ2-7; no clear D. Trimming stripped 5 bases from V and 5 bases from J, with 7 bases between. Germline V gives CDR1 SGHTA, CDR2 FQGTGA. The CDR3 spans 11 residues. The CDR3 protein is CASSNGHEQYF. CDR3 coding DNA: TGTGCCAGCAGCAACGGTCACGAGCAGTACTTC. Together with reference TRBV7-3 and TRBJ2-7, the CDR3 gives the full variable domain: GAGVSQTPSNKVTEKGKYVELRCDPISGHTALYWYRQSLGQGPEFLIYFQGTGAADDSGLPNDRFFAVRPEGSVSTLKIQRTERGDSAVYLCASSNGHEQYFGPGTRLTVT.

A remark on this clonotype: Compared with germline, one end of the junction differs, possibly owing to a read error. J is TRBJ1-2 and V is TRBV6-2 or TRBV6-3; no clear D gene. The CDR3 runs to 12 residues. Germline-derived CDR1 and CDR2 are MNHEY and SVGEGT. CDR3 in DNA: TGTGCCAGCATCCAAGGGCAGTATGACTACACCTTC. This sequence encodes CASIQGQYDYTF.

Concerning this clonotype itself: One end of the junction varies from germline; a read error may be responsible. The chain employs TRBV5-4 and TRBJ2-2, with 7 bases lining up with TRBD2. CDR1 is SGHNT and CDR2 is YYREEE in the germline V gene (reference sequence). This CDR3 has 16 residues. The CDR3 spells CASSSSLAANTGNLFF. The CDR3 DNA is TGCGCCAGCAGCTCTAGCCTAGCGGCCAACACCGGGAATCTGTTTTTT. The whole variable domain, remainder taken from reference TRBV5-4 and TRBJ2-2, is ETGVTQSPTHLIKTRGQQVTLRCSSQSGHNTVSWYQQALGQGPQFIFQYYREEENGRGNFPPRFSGLQFPNYSSELNVNALELDDSALYLCASSSSLAANTGNLFFGEGSRLTVL.

This clonotype is classed as medium-sized (0.01 to 0.1%). J is TRBJ2-1 and V is TRBV6-6, with D possibly being TRBD1 or TRBD2 (6 bases each). Germline assignment: CDR1 MNHNY and CDR2 SVGAGI (reference sequence). V lost 0 bases and J lost 7, with 10 bases in between. The CDR3 covers 14 residues. CDR3 DNA sequence: TGTGCCAGCAGTTACTCGAGGGGGAGGAATGAGCAGTTCTTC. Protein sequence: CASSYSRGRNEQFF.

As to this clonotype: The conserved final phenylalanine or tryptophan is absent from the CDR3, which likely points to a read error. It is unclear where the CDR3 begins or ends on the DNA, so no DNA is shown, and the CDR3 is as TCRdb lists it. The chain is built from TRBV7-9 and TRBJ1-2. The CDR3 is made up of 14 amino acids, end residues included. CDR1 SEHNR and CDR2 FQNEAQ come from the germline V gene (reference sequence). CDR3: CASSAQGTNYGYTL.

As to this clonotype: The CDR3 ends on some other residue instead of the conserved phenylalanine or tryptophan, so this is likely a read error. The J gene is TRBJ2-5, the V gene TRBV29-1, with D possibly matching TRBD2 (5 bases). The CDR3 length is 15 residues. Germline V gene sequence: CDR1 SQVTM, CDR2 ANQGSEA. The CDR3 bases are TGTAACGTTGAATCCGCGGCGGGTAGATCGGAGACCCAGTACCTC. Translated, it gives CNVESAAGRSETQYL.

Note on this clonotype: The junction differs from germline at one of its ends, possibly a read error. This chain joins TRBV4-1 and TRBJ2-1, with 10 bases identical to TRBD2. The CDR3 totals 21 residues. Looked up from germline, CDR1 is MGHRA and CDR2 is YSYEKL. The CDR3 coding sequence is TGCGCCAGCAGCCATGTCCCAGGAAGCGGGAGGGCAATCCGCTCCTACAATGAGCAGTTATTC. Translation gives CASSHVPGSGRAIRSYNEQLF.

This clonotype occurred once. Compared with germline, one end of the junction differs, possibly owing to a read error. CDR3 nucleotide sequence: TGCGCCAGCGCTCAGGGACAATCCCAAGGGACCCAGTACTTC. It encodes CASAQGQSQGTQYF. V is TRBV12-3 or TRBV12-4 and J is TRBJ2-5; a possible D gene is TRBD1 (6 bases). The CDR3 covers 14 residues.

As for this clonotype: The CDR3 end shows no conserved phenylalanine or tryptophan, and so a read error is likely. The chain carries TRBV6-5 and TRBJ1-3; no reliable D call. The CDR3 loop spans 14 amino acids. Germline values: CDR1 MNHEY, CDR2 SVGAGI. V was trimmed by 6 bases and J by 7 bases, leaving 16 bases between them. This CDR3 is CASRMGSLGNTIYS. The DNA of the CDR3 is TGTGCCAGCAGGATGGGGTCCCTCGGGAACACCATATATTCT.

This clonotype has at least ten counts. The chain carries TRBV28 and TRBJ2-2; D perhaps matches TRBD1 (5 bases). Germline V gives CDR1 MDHEN, CDR2 SYDVKM. The CDR3 covers 15 residues. V lost 5 bases, J lost 1 base, and 11 bases lay in between. Here the CDR3 reads CASSRTTENTGELFF. CDR3 in DNA: TGTGCCAGCAGTCGAACGACAGAGAACACCGGGGAGCTGTTTTTT.

As regards this clonotype: Here the CDR3 omits its conserved ending phenylalanine or tryptophan, so a read error is the likely source. The genes are TRBV29-1 and TRBJ2-3, with a tentative D call TRBD2 (6 bases). Looked up from germline, CDR1 is SQVTM and CDR2 is ANQGSEA. Between the trimmed V and J ends, which lost 3 bases and 2 bases, there was a span of 15 bases. This CDR3 spans 15 amino acids. For the CDR3, the DNA is TGCAGCGTTGAGGGCGGGGCCGACACCACAGATACGCAGTATCTT. It encodes CSVEGGADTTDTQYL.

For this clonotype: A much larger clone lies a single base off, so this may be a read error. The chain recombines TRBV18 with TRBJ1-1, with D possibly matching TRBD1 (6 bases). Per the germline V gene, CDR1 is KGHSH and CDR2 is LQKENI. This CDR3 has 17 amino acids. The DNA of the CDR3 is TGTGCCAGCTCACCTCTCGGGACACCGCCCGGGGCATCTGAAACTTTCTTT. Translated, it gives CASSPLGTPPGASETFF.

The chain is built from TRBV11-2 and TRBJ2-7, with D possibly matching TRBD1 (5 bases). The V end lost 7 bases, the J end lost 4 bases, and 17 bases lay between the germline ends. This CDR3 spans 14 amino acids. CDR1 is SGHAT, CDR2 FQNNGV, per germline. CDR3 residues: CASKSNRNSYEQYF. The DNA of the CDR3 is TGTGCCAGCAAGTCTAACAGGAACTCTTACGAGCAGTACTTC.

This clonotype was recorded at least ten times. The chain joins TRBV7-8 to TRBJ1-5; D is unclear. V was pared by 5 bases and J by 4 bases, with 18 bases between. Per the germline V gene, CDR1 is SGHVS and CDR2 is FQNEAQ. The CDR3 contains 16 residues. The CDR3 DNA reads TGTGCCAGCAGCGAGCGGGGTAAAACTACGAATCAGCCCCAGCATTTT. Translating it yields CASSERGKTTNQPQHF.

Comment on this clonotype: This CDR3 fails to terminate in the conserved phenylalanine or tryptophan, so it likely reflects a read error. The chain links TRBV4-2 to TRBJ2-7; perhaps D is TRBD1 or TRBD2 (5 bases each). The CDR3 sequence is 15 residues long. Per the germline V gene, CDR1 is LGHNA and CDR2 is YNFKEQ. The CDR3 loop reads CASSQGKGSGYEQYS. The CDR3 DNA is TGTGCCAGCAGTCAAGGTAAGGGGAGCGGCTACGAGCAGTACTCC.

Worth noting for this clonotype: Given the absence of the conserved phenylalanine or tryptophan at the CDR3 end, a read error is likely. The gene calls are TRBV6-2 or TRBV6-3 and TRBJ2-2; D not certain. The CDR3 is made up of 13 amino acids. CDR1 and CDR2 from the germline V gene are MNHEY and SVGEGT. The CDR3 spells CASSYQLLRELFL. In DNA, the CDR3 is TGTGCCAGTAGTTACCAACTGTTACGGGAGCTGTTTCTT.

This rearrangement joins TRBV20-1 to TRBJ1-5; the D gene is possibly TRBD1 (6 bases). The V end lost 3 bases, the J end lost 7 bases, and 16 bases lay between the germline ends. Germline V gives CDR1 DFQATT, CDR2 SNEGSKA (reference sequence). This CDR3 is built from 14 residues. In DNA, the CDR3 is TGCAGTGCTAGTTACAGGGCCCAGGAACAGCCCCAGCATTTT. Translation gives CSASYRAQEQPQHF.

With regard to this clonotype: The junction does not match germline at one end; this may be a read error. This chain links TRBV4-2 with TRBJ2-3; tentatively, D is TRBD2 (6 bases). The CDR3 length is 21 residues. CDR1 is LGHNA, CDR2 YNFKEQ, per germline. The CDR3 sequence: CAGSQDSGVAAYRFSTDTQYF. The CDR3, as DNA: TGTGCCGGCAGCCAAGATTCGGGAGTAGCGGCATATCGATTTAGCACAGATACGCAGTATTTT.

This clonotype appeared many times. V gene TRBV6-2 or TRBV6-3 combines with J gene TRBJ1-1; possible D gene TRBD1, 5 bases. The CDR3 contains 16 residues. V was cut by 6 bases and J by 4 bases, with 21 bases left in between. In germline, CDR1 is MNHEY, CDR2 SVGEGT. Here the CDR3 reads CASRRSDIWRGTEAFF. The DNA for the CDR3 is TGTGCCAGCAGAAGATCCGATATATGGAGGGGCACTGAAGCTTTCTTT.

This clonotype was recorded only once. Its ends do not fully match the called genes, so a read error is possible. V usage is TRBV6-1 and J usage is TRBJ2-1, with D uncertain. This CDR3 is 15 amino acids long. Germline values: CDR1 MNHNS, CDR2 SASEGT. The CDR3 loop reads CVSTMADSSYNGQFF. The CDR3, as DNA: TGTGTCAGCACTATGGCGGATAGCTCCTACAATGGGCAGTTCTTC.

As to this clonotype: At one of its ends the junction is not consistent with the germline gene, which may arise from a read error. The chain employs TRBV5-6 and TRBJ2-3; TRBD1 aligns across 8 bases. The CDR3 length is 14 residues. Germline-derived CDR1 and CDR2 are SGHDT and YYEEEE. CDR3 DNA sequence: TGTGCCAGCAGCTTGCAGGGGGCAATAGATACGCGGTATTTT. It translates to CASSLQGAIDTRYF. Full variable domain (remainder filled in from reference TRBV5-6 and TRBJ2-3): DAGVTQSPTHLIKTRGQQVTLRCSPKSGHDTVSWYQQALGQGPQFIFQYYEEEERQRGNFPDRFSGHQFPNYSSELNVNALLLGDSALYLCASSLQGAIDTRYFGPGTRLTVL.